This T cell receptor beta chain originates from a study of glioma-infiltrating T cells after dendritic cell vaccination (dated by TCRdb to 2015 to 2016). With respect to the entire study: A cohort of about 15 glioblastoma patients from Phase I and II dendritic cell vaccination trials was included, of whom 9 were newly diagnosed and 6 had recurrent disease. Between about 2002 and 2013, the patients were given dendritic cell vaccination pulsed with autologous tumor lysate. To make the vaccine, monocyte-derived dendritic cells were cultured for seven to eight days with IL-4 and GM-CSF and then pulsed overnight with autologous tumor lysate. Patients received three intradermal dendritic cell vaccine injections at biweekly intervals in the arm below the axilla. In glioblastoma patients vaccinated with dendritic cells, deep sequencing of TCR beta CDR3 regions served to measure the amount of tumor-infiltrating lymphocytes and to compare repertoires between tumor and blood. Survival after dendritic cell vaccination was correlated with TCR sequencing metrics, including TIL content and tumor-blood repertoire overlap. Overall results and qualifications from the work: The cohort was small and heterogeneous, few patients had complete blood and tumor sets, and even fewer had initial-recurrent tumor pairs. Higher estimated pretreatment TIL content predicted longer time to progression and overall survival after dendritic cell vaccination. The three-group TCR overlap response model was characterized as speculative, and prospective validation of the model was stated to be required. TCR clonality showed no direct relationship with survival, which suggests that a diverse polyclonal response may be important.

To be selected, patients needed enough residual fresh-frozen tumor tissue and more than two years of available survival data. An isocitrate dehydrogenase mutation was not carried by any of the glioblastoma patients, although molecular status was otherwise variable. PBMC were collected before vaccination, two weeks after the third vaccination, and at tumor progression when it occurred. Genomic DNA was extracted with the Qiagen DNeasy Blood extraction Kit. Using the immunoSEQ assay, TCRB CDR3 regions were amplified from 2 to 2.5 micrograms of genomic DNA, or from all available DNA when less than that was on hand. The multiplex PCR employed 60 forward primers targeting TCR V beta segments and 13 reverse primers targeting J beta segments. Synthetic control templates were spiked into each sample at limiting dilution to estimate reads per starting template. The Illumina HiSeq System generated 87 bp sequencing reads. Concerning the study's data processing: PCR and sequencing errors were removed by a nearest neighbor algorithm that merged closely related sequences. TCR overlap was measured as the percentage of unique tumor TCR beta sequences also present in the same patient's peripheral blood. TCRdb re-hosts the immuneACCESS table, in-frame sequences only. Its copies lack some clones; in the studies checked, an unresolved V gene accounts for under half of them, and the cause for the rest is not known. V and J calls plus clone size are reproduced from that table; the DNA served to infer D and trimming. The sample has more than 85,000 clones on record, about 84% of them singletons. The top ten clonotypes cover under 3% of the sample.

CDR1 and CDR2, per the germline V gene (reference sequence), are LNHDA and SQIVND. The junction shows trimming of 10 bases on V and 5 bases on J, plus 12 bases between the germline ends. Taken from cysteine to phenylalanine, the CDR3 has 12 residues. Only the CDR3 portion is preserved as DNA: 36 bases, with reading frame beginning at the first base. This clone was seen a handful of times. Its antigen has not been determined. The sample holds no much larger clone one base away, and base qualities are not on file. The source material was blood, sampled before dendritic cell vaccination. This TCR came from a human donor with glioblastoma. The rearrangement combines TRBV19 with TRBJ2-1; the D gene identity is not certain. The CDR3 region has the sequence CATSAYDNEQFF. The bases read TGTGCCACCTCTGCGTACGACAATGAGCAGTTCTTC.